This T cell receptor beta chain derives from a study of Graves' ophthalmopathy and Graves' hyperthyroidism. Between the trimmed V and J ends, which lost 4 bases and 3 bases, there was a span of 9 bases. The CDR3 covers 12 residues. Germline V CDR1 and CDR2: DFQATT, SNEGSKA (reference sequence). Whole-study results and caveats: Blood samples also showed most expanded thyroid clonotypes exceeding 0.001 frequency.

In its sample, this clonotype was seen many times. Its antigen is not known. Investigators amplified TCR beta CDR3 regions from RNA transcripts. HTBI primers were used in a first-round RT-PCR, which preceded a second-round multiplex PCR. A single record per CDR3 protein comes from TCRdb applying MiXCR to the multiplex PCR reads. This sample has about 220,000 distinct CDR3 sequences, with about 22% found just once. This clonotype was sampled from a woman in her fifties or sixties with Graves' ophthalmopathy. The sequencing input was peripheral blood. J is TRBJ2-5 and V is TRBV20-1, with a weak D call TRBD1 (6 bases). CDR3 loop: CSATWTEETQYF. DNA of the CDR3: TGCAGTGCTACCTGGACAGAAGAGACCCAGTACTTC.